This T cell receptor (beta chain) was found in a study of T cells in localized non-small cell lung cancer. Method: immunoSEQ multiplex PCR; TCRdb's copy keeps in-frame clones and lacks some. Here the sample spans approximately 49,000 clones, 77% being singletons. In the case of this clone: Its antigen is not known.

The CDR3 is 14 residues long. The V end lost 3 bases, the J end lost 3 bases, and 9 bases lay between the germline ends. Germline V gene data show CDR1 as SGHNT and CDR2 as YYREEE (reference sequence). Study-level results: Heterogeneity stays possible, as sequencing covered only one tumor region. Density of T cells in blood, when higher, went with longer overall survival. A median about 54 of the top 100 tumor clones appeared in adjacent lung.

This sequence originates from a man aged 35-75 years with stage I squamous cell lung carcinoma. This specimen consisted of peripheral blood, obtained before any cancer treatment. The J gene is TRBJ2-2, the V gene TRBV5-4; D unclear. The CDR3 is CASSSDVDTGELFF. The CDR3 bases are TGTGCCAGCAGCTCAGACGTGGACACCGGGGAGCTGTTTTTT.